The 25 T cell receptor beta chains reported below all come from one sample, sequenced in a study of shared clonotypes between healthy human individuals. Assay: immunoSEQ multiplex PCR; the TCRdb copy retains only in-frame clones and omits some. The sample has about 2,200,000 clones; approximately 94% are singletons. Cells designated naive CD8 were CD45RO-negative and were positively selected for CCR7, with terminally differentiated effector memory CD45RA+ cells excluded. Sample: naive CD8+ T cells from PBMCs. These receptors were collected from a man between 18 and 35 years old in good health. Some clones in this sample may be carry-over from other donors' samples.

The chain has TRBV6-6 and TRBJ2-3; D call uncertain. V dropped 4 bases and J dropped 10 bases, with 18 bases sitting between them. The CDR3 is 14 amino acids. Per the germline V gene, CDR1 is MNHNY and CDR2 is SVGAGI (reference sequence). CDR3 in amino acids: CASSSPWQLISQYF. CDR3 DNA: TGTGCCAGCAGTTCTCCTTGGCAGCTAATTTCGCAGTATTTT.

The chain couples TRBV30 to TRBJ2-5, with 9 bases that match TRBD2. There are 14 residues in the CDR3. In germline, CDR1 is GTSNPN, CDR2 SVGIG (reference sequence). With 2 bases clipped from V and 5 bases from J, the junction kept 6 bases outside the gene matches. This chain's CDR3 is CAWSRAGGLETQYF. CDR3 nucleotide sequence: TGTGCCTGGAGTCGTGCGGGAGGGCTTGAGACCCAGTACTTC. The variable domain in full, completed from reference TRBV30 and TRBJ2-5, reads SQTIHQWPATLVQPVGSPLSLECTVEGTSNPNLYWYRQAAGRGLQLLFYSVGIGQISSEVPQNLSASRPQDRQFILSSKKLLLSDSGFYLCAWSRAGGLETQYFGPGTRLLVL.

This sequence joins TRBV5-1 and TRBJ1-4; D perhaps matches TRBD1 (6 bases). Germline CDR1 is SGHRS and CDR2 is YFSETQ. This CDR3 contains 14 residues. Trimming left V 3 bases short and J 5 bases short, with 11 bases between. This CDR3 is CASSSTGLNEKLFF. DNA for the CDR3: TGCGCCAGCAGCTCGACAGGCCTAAATGAAAAACTGTTTTTT.

V and J are TRBV27 and TRBJ2-7; D remains ambiguous. The germline gives CDR1 MNHEY, CDR2 SMNVEV (reference sequence). V lost 5 bases to trimming and J lost 0 bases, with 11 bases between them. The CDR3 runs 14 residues. Here the CDR3 DNA reads TGTGCCAGCAGTCCAAATCCGAGCTCCTACGAGCAGTACTTC. Its protein product is CASSPNPSSYEQYF.

The CDR3 DNA is TGCGCCAGCAGCTCACCGGGACAGGGGATTTACGAGCAGTACTTC. The encoded protein is CASSSPGQGIYEQYF. The chain couples TRBV4-1 to TRBJ2-7, with 10 positions matching TRBD1. With V trimmed by 5 bases and J by 4 bases, 8 bases remained unmatched. Germline V CDR1 and CDR2: MGHRA, YSYEKL. The CDR3 length is 15 residues.

This clone came up once. Other DNA sequences in the sample encode the same CDR3. The chain carries TRBV27 and TRBJ2-6; D is possibly TRBD1 (6 bases). CDR1 and CDR2 (germline): MNHEY, SMNVEV (reference sequence). This CDR3 has 16 residues. V gave up 2 bases and J gave up 2 bases, with 10 bases separating them. CDR3 residues: CASSLAPGAGANVLTF. CDR3 nucleotide sequence: TGTGCCAGCAGTTTAGCTCCAGGGGCTGGGGCCAACGTCCTGACTTTC. The whole variable domain, remainder taken from reference TRBV27 and TRBJ2-6, is EAQVTQNPRYLITVTGKKLTVTCSQNMNHEYMSWYRQDPGLGLRQIYYSMNVEVTDKGDVPEGYKVSRKEKRNFPLILESPSPNQTSLYFCASSLAPGAGANVLTFGAGSRLTVL.

In DNA, the CDR3 is TGTGCCAGCAGTACTGGAGGGGAGCTGTTTTTT. Its translation is CASSTGGELFF. V and J are TRBV27 and TRBJ2-2, with D unresolved. V lost 5 bases, J lost 8 bases, and 6 bases lay in between. The CDR3 is made up of 11 amino acids. Germline V CDR1 and CDR2: MNHEY, SMNVEV (reference sequence).

This chain uses TRBV27 with TRBJ2-7; D possibly corresponds to TRBD1 (5 bases). This CDR3 contains 14 residues. The V end was cut by 6 bases, the J end by 2 bases, with 14 bases between. Germline-derived CDR1 and CDR2 are MNHEY and SMNVEV (reference sequence). The CDR3 DNA reads as TGTGCCAGCAGGATTGGGTGGGGCCCCTACGAGCAGTACTTC. It encodes CASRIGWGPYEQYF.

This chain joins TRBV7-9 and TRBJ2-6; no firm D call. The germline CDR1 and CDR2 sequences are SEHNR and FQNEAQ (reference sequence). V was clipped by 5 bases and J by 1 base, with 9 bases between them. CDR3 length equals 15 residues. In nucleotides, the CDR3 is TGTGCCAGCAGCCCCGTCCTTTCTGGGGCCAACGTCCTGACTTTC. Encoded protein: CASSPVLSGANVLTF.

The J gene is TRBJ2-1, the V gene TRBV4-1; TRBD1 aligns across 12 bases. V lost 4 bases to trimming and J lost 4 bases; unmatched junction nucleotides: 11. CDR3 length: 18 residues. CDR1 MGHRA and CDR2 YSYEKL come from the germline V gene. The CDR3 loop reads CASSLTPGQGATYNEQFF. DNA for the CDR3: TGCGCCAGCAGCCTCACGCCGGGACAGGGGGCGACTTACAATGAGCAGTTCTTC.

The chain is built from TRBV27 and TRBJ1-2; 10 positions match TRBD1. CDR1 is MNHEY and CDR2 is SMNVEV in the germline V gene (reference sequence). The V gene end was trimmed by 4 bases and the J gene end by 7 bases; junction bases not matched to a gene: 9. This CDR3 comprises 15 residues. This chain's CDR3 is CASSSRDRGNSGYTF. DNA of the CDR3: TGTGCCAGCAGTTCCCGGGACAGGGGAAATTCTGGCTACACCTTC.

This chain's CDR3 is CASSNPGAAGELFF. Written as DNA, the CDR3 is TGCGCCAGCAGTAACCCAGGGGCGGCCGGGGAGCTGTTTTTT. The J gene is TRBJ2-2, the V gene TRBV5-1; D might be TRBD1 (6 bases). The V end was cut by 5 bases, the J end by 6 bases, with 14 bases between. CDR1 and CDR2 from the germline V gene are SGHRS and YFSETQ. The CDR3 sequence is 14 residues long. The complete variable domain, with remaining parts taken from reference TRBV5-1 and TRBJ2-2, reads KAGVTQTPRYLIKTRGQQVTLSCSPISGHRSVSWYQQTPGQGLQFLFEYFSETQRNKGNFPGRFSGRQFSNSRSEMNVSTLELGDSALYLCASSNPGAAGELFFGEGSRLTVL.

The genes are TRBV4-1 and TRBJ2-7, with TRBD1 as a possible D gene (6 bases). Trimming cost V 3 bases and J 6 bases, with 18 bases left between them. This CDR3 has 15 residues. Germline loops: CDR1 MGHRA, CDR2 YSYEKL. CDR3 bases: TGCGCCAGCAGCCACGTGGCCCAGGGGTCGGCCGAGCAGTACTTC. This encodes CASSHVAQGSAEQYF.

This chain connects TRBV28 to TRBJ2-1, with D tentatively TRBD2 (5 bases). Germline V gene lookup returns CDR1 MDHEN and CDR2 SYDVKM. Trimming shortened V by 6 bases and J by 0 bases, and 15 bases separated the two germline ends. The CDR3 covers 16 residues. CDR3 nucleotide sequence: TGTGCCAGCAGAGAGGAGCGGCTGAGCTCCTACAATGAGCAGTTCTTC. Protein product: CASREERLSSYNEQFF.

This chain uses TRBV5-4 with TRBJ2-2, with D perhaps matching TRBD2 (5 bases). The CDR3 sequence is 16 residues long. Germline CDR1 reads SGHNT; CDR2 reads YYREEE (reference sequence). V lost 6 bases and J 0 bases, leaving 15 bases between the germline ends. The CDR3 DNA reads as TGTGCCAGCATGAGTCGGCGGGCCACGAACACCGGGGAGCTGTTTTTT. This encodes CASMSRRATNTGELFF.

The chain is built from TRBV7-9 and TRBJ2-5; a weak D match, TRBD2 (7 bases). The V gene's germline CDR1 is SEHNR and CDR2 FQNEAQ (reference sequence). The CDR3 is 12 amino acids. V lost 6 bases, J lost 7 bases, and 12 bases lay in between. The CDR3, as DNA: TGTGCCAGCAGTCCCGGGGGGCGGACCCAGTACTTC. It specifies CASSPGGRTQYF.

A word on this clone: Other DNA sequences in the sample encode the same CDR3. The chain has TRBV19 and TRBJ2-1; D gene ambiguous. Trimming left V 6 bases short and J 0 bases short, with 6 bases between. The CDR3 is 13 residues long. Germline assignment: CDR1 LNHDA and CDR2 SQIVND (reference sequence). The CDR3 coding sequence is TGTGCCAGTAGCGCAGACTCCTACAATGAGCAGTTCTTC. Its translation: CASSADSYNEQFF. Full variable domain (outside the CDR3, taken from reference TRBV19 and TRBJ2-1): DGGITQSPKYLFRKEGQNVTLSCEQNLNHDAMYWYRQDPGQGLRLIYYSQIVNDFQKGDIAEGYSVSREKKESFPLTVTSAQKNPTAFYLCASSADSYNEQFFGPGTRLTVL.

J is TRBJ2-3 and V is TRBV27; tentatively, D is TRBD1 (5 bases). V was shortened by 0 bases and J by 2 bases, with 9 bases between the two germline ends. The CDR3 is 15 residues long. Germline V gene data show CDR1 as MNHEY and CDR2 as SMNVEV (reference sequence). CDR3 coding DNA: TGTGCCAGCAGTTTATCTGGCAGGGACACAGATACGCAGTATTTT. It specifies CASSLSGRDTDTQYF.

CDR3 nucleotides: TGCGCCAGCAGCCAAGTAGGGGCTAGCGGGGAACTGCCCGATGAGCAGTTCTTC. Amino acid sequence: CASSQVGASGELPDEQFF. The chain combines TRBV4-3 with TRBJ2-1; 9 bases align to TRBD2. V lost 1 base, J lost 8 bases, and 15 bases stayed unmatched. Germline V gene sequence: CDR1 LGHNA, CDR2 YSLEER. The CDR3 runs 18 residues.

The V call is TRBV18, the J call TRBJ2-5; D is ambiguous. Looked up from germline, CDR1 is KGHSH and CDR2 is LQKENI. This CDR3 has 17 amino acids. Trimming removed 1 base from V and 5 bases from J, with 20 bases in between. This chain's CDR3 is CASSPQRVDLGRETQYF. CDR3 DNA: TGTGCCAGCTCACCACAACGGGTCGACCTTGGGCGGGAGACCCAGTACTTC.

The rearrangement joins TRBV18 to TRBJ2-7, with 10 bases aligning to TRBD2. V gave up 3 bases and J gave up 5 bases; unmatched junction bases: 4. Germline CDR1 KGHSH, CDR2 LQKENI. This CDR3 is 14 amino acids long. The CDR3 coding sequence is TGTGCCAGCTCACCGACCCTAGCGGGAGACGAGCAGTACTTC. This gives the protein CASSPTLAGDEQYF.

This clone showed up just once. The chain is built from TRBV7-9 and TRBJ1-5; D unclear. V lost 1 base to trimming and J lost 3 bases, with 13 bases between them. Germline CDR1 reads SEHNR; CDR2 reads FQNEAQ (reference sequence). The CDR3 sequence is 16 residues long. The CDR3 nucleotides read TGTGCCAGCAGCTTAGTAGGGAAAGCCCCCAATCAGCCCCAGCATTTT. Amino acids: CASSLVGKAPNQPQHF.

This clone was counted a single time. The chain links TRBV11-2 to TRBJ2-7; no clear D gene. The V end lost 5 bases, the J end lost 6 bases, and 11 bases lay between the germline ends. Per germline, CDR1 SGHAT and CDR2 FQNNGV. CDR3 length: 12 amino acids. The CDR3, as DNA: TGTGCCAGCAGCCCCGTAGGAGCCGAGCAGTACTTC. Translation gives CASSPVGAEQYF.

This clone occurred once. V is TRBV11-2 and J is TRBJ1-5; D is perhaps TRBD1 (5 bases). Germline lookup yields CDR1 SGHAT and CDR2 FQNNGV. The CDR3 extends over 15 amino acids. Trimming took off 5 bases at V and 0 bases at J, with 11 bases between the two ends. The DNA of the CDR3 is TGTGCCAGCAGCGTTCAGGGCTATAGCAATCAGCCCCAGCATTTT. Its translation: CASSVQGYSNQPQHF.

This clone was seen only once. The chain couples TRBV5-6 to TRBJ2-5; D is unresolved. Germline lookup yields CDR1 SGHDT and CDR2 YYEEEE. V lost 4 bases and J lost 5, with 15 bases in between. This CDR3 comprises 14 residues. The CDR3 loop reads CASSPGPPGETQYF. The CDR3 DNA reads TGTGCCAGCAGCCCCGGGCCTCCGGGTGAGACCCAGTACTTC.